This T cell receptor beta chain was profiled in a study of blood T cell repertoires in COVID-19. Study summary: COVID-19 samples collected from the United States, Italy and Spain covered acute and convalescent phases. Sources were T cells, B-cell-depleted T cells, or PBMCs; the material itself was cDNA or gDNA.

In the source study's methods: Amplifying reference gene primers gave estimates of nucleated cell counts. Generated by immunoSEQ multiplex PCR, the TCRdb table keeps only in-frame clones and is missing some. V and J calls and clone size follow that table, whereas D and trimming were derived from the DNA. Here the sample spans 190,000 or so clones, around nine tenths being singletons. The CDR3 consists of 15 residues. The junction had 7 bases not matched to a gene; V was cut back by 4 bases and J by 7 bases. The germline gives CDR1 MDHEN, CDR2 SYDVKM. This clone was observed once. The chain uses TRBV28 and TRBJ1-5, with TRBD1 identical over 10 bases. The sequenced sample consisted of peripheral blood. This sequence was found in a man aged 35-49 years with active or convalescent COVID-19. CDR3 sequence: CASSYGTGVGQPQHF. The CDR3, as DNA: TGTGCCAGCAGTTATGGGACAGGGGTAGGACAGCCCCAGCATTTT.